This T cell receptor (beta chain) came from a study of shared clonotypes between healthy human individuals. This CDR3 comprises 15 residues. Per germline, CDR1 MDHEN and CDR2 SYDVKM. V gave up 3 bases and J gave up 1 base, with 13 bases separating them. About 30,000 T cell genomes, or approximately 0.3 ug DNA, went into unsorted PBMC replicate PCRs. Some clones are missing from TCRdb's copy, which holds only in-frame ones; the method was immunoSEQ multiplex PCR. The data show about 460,000 clones, roughly four fifths seen once. This clone was counted a single time. The material sequenced was PBMCs. The sequence was collected from a woman aged 40-49 years in good health. Some clones in this sample may be carry-over from other donors' samples. This sequence joins TRBV28 and TRBJ2-7, with a weak D call TRBD1 (5 bases). The CDR3 DNA sequence: TGTGCCAGCAGTTTCTTGACAGCAGTTTCCTACGAGCAGTACTTC. Its protein is CASSFLTAVSYEQYF.